This T cell receptor beta chain comes out of a study of T cells after yellow fever vaccination. Study observations and caveats: After the booster, 96% of CD4 and about nine tenths of CD8 primary-response clones were re-detected.

Each CDR3 protein is one row after TCRdb ran MiXCR on the 5' RACE reads. The sample lists 250,000 to 350,000 distinct CDR3 sequences, around 10% occurring once. The CDR3 runs 12 residues. Germline assignment: CDR1 SGHRS and CDR2 YFSETQ. V lost 0 bases and J 6 bases, leaving 5 bases between the germline ends. Only a few counts were recorded for this clonotype. The target antigen is unknown. Sample: CD4+ T cells sorted from PBMCs, taken 5 days after the yellow fever booster vaccination. The rearrangement links TRBV5-1 to TRBJ2-3; D is ambiguous. This receptor was taken from a man between 18 and 29 years old who received the YFV17D yellow fever vaccine. CDR3: CASSLALDTQYF. The CDR3 DNA follows: TGCGCCAGCAGCTTGGCTTTGGATACGCAGTATTTT. Based on the CDR3 plus reference TRBV5-1 and TRBJ2-3, the full variable domain is KAGVTQTPRYLIKTRGQQVTLSCSPISGHRSVSWYQQTPGQGLQFLFEYFSETQRNKGNFPGRFSGRQFSNSRSEMNVSTLELGDSALYLCASSLALDTQYFGPGTRLTVL.